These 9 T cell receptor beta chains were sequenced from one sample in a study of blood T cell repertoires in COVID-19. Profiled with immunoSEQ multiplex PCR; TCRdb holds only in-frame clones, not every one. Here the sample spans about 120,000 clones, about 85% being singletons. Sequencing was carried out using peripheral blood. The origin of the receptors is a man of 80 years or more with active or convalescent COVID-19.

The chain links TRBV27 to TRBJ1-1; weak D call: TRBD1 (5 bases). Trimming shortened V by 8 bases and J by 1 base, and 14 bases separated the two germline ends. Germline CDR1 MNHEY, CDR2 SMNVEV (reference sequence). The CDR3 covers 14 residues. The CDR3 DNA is TGTGCCAGCCGACTAGCGGGGGAGAACACTGAAGCTTTCTTT. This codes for CASRLAGENTEAFF.

CDR3 protein: CASSLYRGTGELFF. As DNA, the CDR3 is TGCGCCAGCAGCTTATACAGGGGCACCGGGGAGCTGTTTTTT. The chain recombines TRBV5-1 with TRBJ2-2; 7 positions match TRBD1. V gave up 2 bases and J gave up 4 bases; unmatched junction bases: 2. Germline CDR1 SGHRS, CDR2 YFSETQ. This CDR3 is built from 14 residues.

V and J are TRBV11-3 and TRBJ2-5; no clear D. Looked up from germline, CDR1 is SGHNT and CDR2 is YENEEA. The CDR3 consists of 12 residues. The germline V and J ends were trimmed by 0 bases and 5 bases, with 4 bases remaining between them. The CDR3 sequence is CASSLEQETQYF. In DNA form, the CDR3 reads TGTGCCAGCAGCTTAGAGCAGGAGACCCAGTACTTC.

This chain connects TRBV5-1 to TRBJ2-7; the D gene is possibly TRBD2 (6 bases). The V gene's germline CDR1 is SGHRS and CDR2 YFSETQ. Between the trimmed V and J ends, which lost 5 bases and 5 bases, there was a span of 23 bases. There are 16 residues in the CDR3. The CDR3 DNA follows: TGCGCCAGCAGGCTAACTGGCGTAGGGAGGCTCGACGAGCAGTACTTC. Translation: CASRLTGVGRLDEQYF.

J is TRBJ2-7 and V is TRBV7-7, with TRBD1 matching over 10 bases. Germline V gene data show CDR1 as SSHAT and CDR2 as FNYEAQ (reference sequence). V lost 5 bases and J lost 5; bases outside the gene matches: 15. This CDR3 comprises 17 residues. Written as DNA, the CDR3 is TGTGCCAGCAGCGCCGCACTCCCGGGACAGGGGTTCCACGAGCAGTACTTC. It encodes CASSAALPGQGFHEQYF.

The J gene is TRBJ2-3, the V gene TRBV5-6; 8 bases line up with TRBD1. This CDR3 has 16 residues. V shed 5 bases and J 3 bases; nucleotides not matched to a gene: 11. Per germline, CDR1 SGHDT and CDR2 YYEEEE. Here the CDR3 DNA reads TGTGCCAGCAGTCGACGTACAGGGGGTCGAACAGATACGCAGTATTTT. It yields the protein CASSRRTGGRTDTQYF. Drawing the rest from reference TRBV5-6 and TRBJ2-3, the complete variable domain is DAGVTQSPTHLIKTRGQQVTLRCSPKSGHDTVSWYQQALGQGPQFIFQYYEEEERQRGNFPDRFSGHQFPNYSSELNVNALLLGDSALYLCASSRRTGGRTDTQYFGPGTRLTVL.

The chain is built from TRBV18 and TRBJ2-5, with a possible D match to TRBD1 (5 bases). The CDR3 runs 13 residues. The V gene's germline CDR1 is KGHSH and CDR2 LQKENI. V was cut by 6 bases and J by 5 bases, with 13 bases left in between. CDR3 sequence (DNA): TGTGCCAGCTCGGGGCAGACCCTGGAGACCCAGTACTTC. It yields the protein CASSGQTLETQYF.

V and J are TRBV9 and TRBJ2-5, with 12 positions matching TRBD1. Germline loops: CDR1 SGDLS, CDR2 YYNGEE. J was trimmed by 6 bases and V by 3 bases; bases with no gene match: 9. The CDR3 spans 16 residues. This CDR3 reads CASSASGTGGVQTQYF. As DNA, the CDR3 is TGTGCCAGCAGCGCTTCCGGGACAGGGGGCGTACAGACCCAGTACTTC.

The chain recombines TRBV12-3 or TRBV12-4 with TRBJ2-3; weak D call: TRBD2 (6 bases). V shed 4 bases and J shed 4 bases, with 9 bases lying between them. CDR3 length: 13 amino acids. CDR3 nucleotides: TGTGCCAGCAGTTCGTGGGGGGCAGATACGCAGTATTTT. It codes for CASSSWGADTQYF.